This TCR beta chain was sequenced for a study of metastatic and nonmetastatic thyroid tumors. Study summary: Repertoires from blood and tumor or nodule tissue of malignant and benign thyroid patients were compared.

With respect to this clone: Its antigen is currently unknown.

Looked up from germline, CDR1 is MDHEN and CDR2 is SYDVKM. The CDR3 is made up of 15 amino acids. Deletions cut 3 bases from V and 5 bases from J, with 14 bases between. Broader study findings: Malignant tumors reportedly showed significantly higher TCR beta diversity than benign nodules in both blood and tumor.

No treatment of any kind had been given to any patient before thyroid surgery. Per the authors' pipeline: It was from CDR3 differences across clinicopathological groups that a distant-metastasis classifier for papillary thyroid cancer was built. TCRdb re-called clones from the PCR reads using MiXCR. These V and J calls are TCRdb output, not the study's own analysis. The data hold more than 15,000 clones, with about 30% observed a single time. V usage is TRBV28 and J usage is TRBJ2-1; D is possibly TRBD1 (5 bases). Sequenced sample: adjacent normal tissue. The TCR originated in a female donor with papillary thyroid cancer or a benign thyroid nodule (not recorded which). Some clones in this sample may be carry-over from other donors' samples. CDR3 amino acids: CASSLGLGRNNEQFF. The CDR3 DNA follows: TGTGCCAGCAGTTTGGGGCTGGGGCGGAACAATGAGCAGTTCTTC.